This T cell receptor beta chain came from a study of CD8 T cells in ankylosing spondylitis. Study observations and caveats: A TCR beta motif made of about eight highly homologous variants seemed typical of ankylosing spondylitis blood.

Libraries for TCR beta were made by quantitative 5'-RACE with molecular barcodes. MiXCR, applied by TCRdb to the 5' RACE reads, yields one record per CDR3 protein. The top ten clones hold 0.95% to 1.1% of a sample with under 450,000 distinct CDR3 sequences, under 20% of them seen once. V dropped 7 bases and J dropped 0 bases, with 9 bases sitting between them. CDR1 SNHLY and CDR2 FYNNEI come from the germline V gene. This CDR3 spans 14 amino acids. A remark on this clonotype: The antigen remains undetermined.

The clonotype was recovered from a male donor with ankylosing spondylitis. This chain connects TRBV2 to TRBJ1-4; D gene unclear. The sample taken for sequencing was blood, either unsorted or a sorted T cell fraction (not recorded which). The CDR3 nucleotides are TGTGCCAGCACTTTTCAACCAACTAATGAAAAACTGTTTTTT. It codes for CASTFQPTNEKLFF.